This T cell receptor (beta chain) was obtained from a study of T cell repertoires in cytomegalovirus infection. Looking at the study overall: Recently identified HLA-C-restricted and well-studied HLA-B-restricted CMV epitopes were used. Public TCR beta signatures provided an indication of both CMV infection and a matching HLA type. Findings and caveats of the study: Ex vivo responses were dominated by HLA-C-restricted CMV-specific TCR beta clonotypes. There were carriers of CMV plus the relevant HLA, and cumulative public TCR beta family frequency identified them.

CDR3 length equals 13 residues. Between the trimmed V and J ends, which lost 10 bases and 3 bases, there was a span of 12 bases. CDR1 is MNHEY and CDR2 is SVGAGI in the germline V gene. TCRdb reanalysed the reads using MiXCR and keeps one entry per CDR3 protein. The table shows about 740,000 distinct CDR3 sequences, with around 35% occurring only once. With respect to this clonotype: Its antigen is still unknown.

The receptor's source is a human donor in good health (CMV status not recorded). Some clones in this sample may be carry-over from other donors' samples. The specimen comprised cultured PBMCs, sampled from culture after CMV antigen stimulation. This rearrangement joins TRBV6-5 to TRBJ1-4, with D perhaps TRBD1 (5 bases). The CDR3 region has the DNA TGTGCCACCCGACAGAGAGCTAATGAAAAACTGTTTTTT. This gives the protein CATRQRANEKLFF.